The entry that follows covers one T cell receptor (beta chain) sequence. Its antigen is unknown. At one end the junction does not follow the germline gene, possibly because of a read error. This entry is derived from a study of Graves' ophthalmopathy and Graves' hyperthyroidism. In the study overall: Peripheral blood was obtained at first diagnosis, ahead of any treatment. Findings and caveats of the study: Forecasting of ophthalmopathy progression by the model achieved nearly 71% sensitivity and 72% to 85% specificity. Most clonotypes expanded in thyroid above 0.001 frequency were present in blood too.

The sequenced template was RNA, covering the TCR beta CDR3 region. Investigators did first-round RT-PCR with HTBI primers, then second-round multiplex PCR. TCRdb ran MiXCR on the multiplex PCR reads and lists one entry per CDR3 protein. The sample records hundreds of thousands of distinct CDR3 sequences, roughly two fifths being singletons. CDR3 length: 16 residues. From germline, CDR1 is SQVTM and CDR2 ANQGSEA. Additional autoimmune diseases, uncontrolled infections, pregnancy or lactation disqualified patients. The chain is built from TRBV29-1 and TRBJ2-6, with a possible D match to TRBD1 (5 bases). The TCR originated in an adult man with Graves' ophthalmopathy. The sequenced material came from peripheral blood. The CDR3 is CSVARQAGSGASVLTF. The CDR3, as DNA: TGCAGCGTTGCCCGGCAGGCAGGCTCTGGGGCCAGCGTCCTGACTTTC.